Presented here are 22 T cell receptor beta chains from one specimen sequenced in a study of chemoradiotherapy in HPV16-positive cancers. Only in-frame clones appear in the TCRdb table, and some are missing; sequencing was by immunoSEQ multiplex PCR. Of fewer than 70,000 clones listed, about 92% are singletons. The sample here was blood, taken from a patient who underwent chemoradiotherapy. The origin of the receptors is a human donor with HPV-associated anogenital cancer.

The chain employs TRBV19 and TRBJ2-2; 9 positions match TRBD1. Losses at the gene ends were 3 bases for V and 4 bases for J; bases not matched to a gene: 3. The CDR3 runs 15 residues. CDR1 and CDR2 (germline): LNHDA, SQIVND (reference sequence). The CDR3 here is CASSMGQGSTGELFF. CDR3 DNA sequence: TGTGCCAGTAGTATGGGACAGGGAAGCACCGGGGAGCTGTTTTTT.

The rearrangement links TRBV4-1 to TRBJ2-7, with 11 bases lining up with TRBD2. The germline V gene encodes CDR1 MGHRA and CDR2 YSYEKL. V was clipped by 4 bases and J by 4 bases; unmatched bases: 3. This CDR3 comprises 14 residues. The CDR3 region is CASSLGTSGYEQYF. CDR3 DNA sequence: TGCGCCAGCAGCCTAGGGACTAGCGGTTACGAGCAGTACTTC.

V gene TRBV23-1 combines with J gene TRBJ2-3, with D possibly matching TRBD2 (5 bases). TRBV23-1 is given ORF status, its function remaining uncertain. V lost 3 bases and J 8 bases, leaving 12 bases between the germline ends. The CDR3 is 13 amino acids. The CDR3 nucleotides read TGCGCCAGCAGTCAGATGGTCCGGGGTACGCAGTATTTT. It specifies CASSQMVRGTQYF.

The rearrangement joins TRBV2 to TRBJ1-4; D uncertain. The CDR3 extends over 13 amino acids. Trimming pared 0 bases from V and 8 bases from J, leaving 7 bases between. In germline, CDR1 is SNHLY, CDR2 FYNNEI. In DNA form, the CDR3 reads TGTGCCAGCAGTGAAGCGCTGGAGGAAAAACTGTTTTTT. Translated, it gives CASSEALEEKLFF.

This rearrangement joins TRBV9 to TRBJ1-1; no firm D call. V was cut by 1 base and J by 0 bases, with 7 bases left in between. Germline loops: CDR1 SGDLS, CDR2 YYNGEE. This CDR3 contains 14 residues. The CDR3 DNA follows: TGTGCCAGCAGCGTATTCGGGGTGAACACTGAAGCTTTCTTT. Translated, it gives CASSVFGVNTEAFF.

The chain joins TRBV10-3 to TRBJ1-5; D may be TRBD1 (5 bases). Germline V gene data show CDR1 as ENHRY and CDR2 as SYGVKD. This CDR3 comprises 14 residues. Trimming took off 11 bases at V and 1 base at J, with 15 bases between the two ends. CDR3: CAVNGGGSNQPQHF. CDR3 DNA sequence: TGTGCCGTCAATGGGGGAGGAAGCAATCAGCCCCAGCATTTT.

The chain combines TRBV4-1 with TRBJ1-1; possible D gene TRBD1, 5 bases. Per germline, CDR1 MGHRA and CDR2 YSYEKL. The CDR3 is 16 amino acids. Trimming left V 1 base short and J 4 bases short, with 16 bases between. Here the CDR3 DNA reads TGCGCCAGCAGCCAAGGTATTGGGGGGGGAAGCACTGAAGCTTTCTTT. Translated: CASSQGIGGGSTEAFF.

This clone showed up just a few times. This chain connects TRBV28 to TRBJ1-5; D remains ambiguous. V lost 1 base and J 12 bases, leaving 10 bases between the germline ends. This CDR3 is 12 amino acids long. CDR1 is MDHEN, CDR2 SYDVKM, per germline. This chain's CDR3 is CASSLSRVDQHF. The DNA of the CDR3 is TGTGCCAGCAGTTTATCGAGGGTGGACCAGCATTTT.

This chain links TRBV29-1 with TRBJ1-1; D is ambiguous. The V end lost 4 bases, the J end lost 7 bases, and 10 bases lay between the germline ends. The length of the CDR3 is 11 residues. Per the germline V gene, CDR1 is SQVTM and CDR2 is ANQGSEA. The CDR3 bases are TGCAGCGTTGTGGACGGAGATGAAGCTTTCTTT. Translated: CSVVDGDEAFF.

V gene TRBV4-3 combines with J gene TRBJ1-3; TRBD1 matches at 8 bases. Unmatched junction bases numbered 5, after V lost 1 base and J lost 0 bases. The CDR3 contains 17 residues. CDR1 and CDR2 from the germline V gene are LGHNA and YSLEER. The CDR3 DNA follows: TGCGCCAGCAGCCAAGCCGGGACAGGCAACTCTGGAAACACCATATATTTT. Translation gives CASSQAGTGNSGNTIYF.

The chain is built from TRBV5-1 and TRBJ2-5; no clear D gene. The CDR3 is made up of 12 amino acids. Trimming removed 4 bases from V and 1 base from J, with 5 bases in between. Per the germline V gene, CDR1 is SGHRS and CDR2 is YFSETQ. The CDR3 coding sequence is TGCGCCAGCAGCCTCACCCAAGAGACCCAGTACTTC. Protein sequence: CASSLTQETQYF. The whole variable domain, remainder taken from reference TRBV5-1 and TRBJ2-5, is KAGVTQTPRYLIKTRGQQVTLSCSPISGHRSVSWYQQTPGQGLQFLFEYFSETQRNKGNFPGRFSGRQFSNSRSEMNVSTLELGDSALYLCASSLTQETQYFGPGTRLLVL.

V gene TRBV4-3 combines with J gene TRBJ2-2; D unresolved. The CDR3 sequence is 12 residues long. Germline V gene lookup returns CDR1 LGHNA and CDR2 YSLEER. V was trimmed by 5 bases and J by 4 bases, leaving 5 bases between them. CDR3: CASSYRTGELFF. The CDR3 DNA follows: TGCGCCAGCAGCTATCGCACCGGGGAGCTGTTTTTT.

This rearrangement joins TRBV15 to TRBJ1-5, with 7 bases aligning to TRBD1. V gave up 2 bases and J gave up 4 bases; unmatched junction bases: 11. The germline CDR1 and CDR2 sequences are LNHNV and YYDKDF (reference sequence). This CDR3 spans 17 amino acids. The CDR3 DNA sequence: TGTGCCACCAGCAGATACGCGGCCGGGACAGAGAATCAGCCCCAGCATTTT. Encoded protein: CATSRYAAGTENQPQHF.

The rearrangement uses TRBV2 and TRBJ1-2; 7 positions match TRBD1. The junction had 8 bases not matched to a gene; V was cut back by 7 bases and J by 0 bases. Per germline, CDR1 SNHLY and CDR2 FYNNEI. The CDR3 totals 15 residues. CDR3 nucleotides: TGTGCCAGCACCCAGGGGGGGGGTGCTAACTATGGCTACACCTTC. Encoded protein: CASTQGGGANYGYTF.

V is TRBV6-5 and J is TRBJ2-7; 8 bases line up with TRBD1. CDR3 size: 14 residues. CDR1 MNHEY and CDR2 SVGAGI come from the germline V gene. Losses at the gene ends were 5 bases for V and 3 bases for J; bases not matched to a gene: 6. CDR3 nucleotide sequence: TGTGCCAGCAGTGATCCACAGGGGGACTACGAGCAGTACTTC. As protein: CASSDPQGDYEQYF.

The gene calls are TRBV9 and TRBJ2-5; D ambiguous. The CDR3 has 13 amino acids. Trimming removed 0 bases at V and 1 base at J, with 4 bases between. From germline, CDR1 is SGDLS and CDR2 YYNGEE. In nucleotides, the CDR3 is TGTGCCAGCAGCGTAGGGGCCCAAGAGACCCAGTACTTC. It specifies CASSVGAQETQYF.

The chain links TRBV18 to TRBJ1-2; D might be TRBD1 (5 bases). The CDR3 runs to 13 residues. The germline V gene has CDR1 KGHSH and CDR2 LQKENI. V lost 5 bases and J 0 bases, leaving 7 bases between the germline ends. The CDR3 reads CASSGGSNYGYTF. DNA of the CDR3: TGTGCCAGCTCAGGGGGATCTAACTATGGCTACACCTTC.

V usage is TRBV6-6 and J usage is TRBJ1-2; D perhaps matches TRBD1 (6 bases). Germline V gives CDR1 MNHNY, CDR2 SVGAGI (reference sequence). The CDR3 is 14 amino acids. V gave up 5 bases and J gave up 4 bases, with 14 bases separating them. The CDR3 DNA sequence: TGTGCCAGCAGTCCCCGGGGAGGGGGCTATGGCTACACCTTC. Protein: CASSPRGGGYGYTF.

The J gene is TRBJ2-3, the V gene TRBV13, with 7 bases that match TRBD2. Trimming at V came to 6 bases and at J to 3 bases, leaving 6 bases not matched to a gene. The germline V gene has CDR1 PRHDT and CDR2 FYEKMQ (reference sequence). This CDR3 spans 14 amino acids. The CDR3 sequence: CASRAGVGTDTQYF. In DNA, the CDR3 is TGTGCCAGCAGGGCGGGAGTGGGGACAGATACGCAGTATTTT.

The chain is built from TRBV5-1 and TRBJ2-7; D might be TRBD1 or TRBD2, each matching 6 bases. This CDR3 spans 14 amino acids. Per germline, CDR1 SGHRS and CDR2 YFSETQ. The V and J ends lost 4 bases and 4 bases respectively, with 15 bases between them. The CDR3 loop reads CASSVNWGAYEQYF. The CDR3 DNA sequence: TGCGCCAGCAGCGTGAACTGGGGGGCTTACGAGCAGTACTTC.

As to this clone: An end of the junction does not agree with germline; a read error may underlie this. The J gene is TRBJ1-4, the V gene TRBV5-1; D is possibly TRBD1 (5 bases). CDR3 length: 15 amino acids. The germline V gene encodes CDR1 SGHRS and CDR2 YFSETQ. The CDR3 protein is CASSLNAAPRTPLSF. In nucleotides, the CDR3 is TGCGCCAGCAGCTTGAACGCCGCCCCCCGGACACCCCTATCTTTT.

The chain recombines TRBV5-1 with TRBJ2-6, with 8 nucleotides matching TRBD1. Germline V gene lookup returns CDR1 SGHRS and CDR2 YFSETQ. J was trimmed by 3 bases and V by 4 bases; bases with no gene match: 9. This CDR3 comprises 17 residues. The CDR3 region has the DNA TGCGCCAGCAGCGCTAGTCAGGGGGCCCGTGGGGCCAACGTCCTGACTTTC. Protein sequence: CASSASQGARGANVLTF.